The clone carrying this T cell receptor (beta chain) was counted between two and nine times. Antigen specificity is unknown. A quantitative 5'-RACE method, one with molecular barcodes, was used to make TCR beta libraries. In TCRdb, the 5' RACE reads were re-called with MiXCR into one record per CDR3 protein. Of 180,000 or so distinct CDR3 sequences listed, roughly 11% are singletons. The data belong to a study of CD8 T cells in ankylosing spondylitis. Study results and limitations: Among TCR beta sequences, a motif of about 8 highly homologous variants appeared characteristic of ankylosing spondylitis blood. Significant enrichment of disease-linked clones was reported in matched ankylosing spondylitis synovial fluid.

Germline CDR1 reads SGHRS; CDR2 reads YFSETQ. V lost 0 bases to trimming and J lost 0 bases, with 13 bases between them. The CDR3 totals 16 residues. The sample taken for sequencing was blood, either unsorted or a sorted T cell fraction (not recorded which). The rearrangement links TRBV5-1 to TRBJ2-7; D is unresolved. The source of this sequence is a male donor with ankylosing spondylitis or in good health (not recorded which). DNA of the CDR3: TGCGCCAGCAGCTTGGAGCCAGCTCGCAGCTCCTACGAGCAGTACTTC. Translation gives CASSLEPARSSYEQYF.